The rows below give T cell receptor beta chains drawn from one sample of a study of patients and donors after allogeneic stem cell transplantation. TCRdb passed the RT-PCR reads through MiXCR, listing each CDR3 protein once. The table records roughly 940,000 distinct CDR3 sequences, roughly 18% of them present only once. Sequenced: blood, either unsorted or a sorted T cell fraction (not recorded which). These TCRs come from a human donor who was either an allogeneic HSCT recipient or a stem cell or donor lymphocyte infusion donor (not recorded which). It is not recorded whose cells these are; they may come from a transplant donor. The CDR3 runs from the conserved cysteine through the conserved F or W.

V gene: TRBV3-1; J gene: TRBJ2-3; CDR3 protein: CASSGGTSLFADTQYF
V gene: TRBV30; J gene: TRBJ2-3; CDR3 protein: CACASTDTQYF
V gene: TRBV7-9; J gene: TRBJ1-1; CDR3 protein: CASSIPLNTEAFF
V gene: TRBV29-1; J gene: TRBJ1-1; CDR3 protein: CSVERQMNTEAFF
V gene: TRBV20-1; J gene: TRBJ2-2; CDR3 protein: CSARGQGAGELFF
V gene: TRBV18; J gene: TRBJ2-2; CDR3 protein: CASSNTTGLKSGELFF
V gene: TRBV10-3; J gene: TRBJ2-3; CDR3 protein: CAIRTSGRAITDTQYF
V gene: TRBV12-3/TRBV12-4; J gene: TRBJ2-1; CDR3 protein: CASSSGLAGGRNEQFF
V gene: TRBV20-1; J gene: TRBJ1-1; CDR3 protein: CSAKKWGGNTEAFF
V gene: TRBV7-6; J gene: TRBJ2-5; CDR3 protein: CASSLVIPGGQETQYF
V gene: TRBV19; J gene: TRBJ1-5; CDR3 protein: CASSIDEAGPQPQHF
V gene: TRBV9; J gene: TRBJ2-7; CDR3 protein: CASSTRPGGTYEQYF
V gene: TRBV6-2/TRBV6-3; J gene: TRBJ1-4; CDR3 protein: CASSYGVPVGEKLFF
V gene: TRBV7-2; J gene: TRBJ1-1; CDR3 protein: CASSLLQGTEAFF
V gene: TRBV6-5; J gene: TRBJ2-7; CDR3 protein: CASSYVEGYEQYF
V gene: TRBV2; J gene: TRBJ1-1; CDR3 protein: CASGTGLAVQAFF
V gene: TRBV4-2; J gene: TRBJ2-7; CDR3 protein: CASSQEAGSTSYEQYF
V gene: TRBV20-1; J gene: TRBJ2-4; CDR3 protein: CSARSGGAAKNIQYF
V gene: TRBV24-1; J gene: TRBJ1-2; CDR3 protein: CATSDSTDSHYGYTF
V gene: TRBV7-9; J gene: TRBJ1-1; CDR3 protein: CASSPGHREDTEAFF
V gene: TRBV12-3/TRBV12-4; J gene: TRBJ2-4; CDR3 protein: CASSLVGILQYF
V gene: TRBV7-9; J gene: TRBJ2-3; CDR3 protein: CASSSWQPTDTQYF